The 21 T cell receptor beta chains presented below share a single source sample, sequenced in a study of T cells in localized non-small cell lung cancer. Clones were read by immunoSEQ multiplex PCR, and TCRdb kept only the in-frame ones, dropping some. The table records more than 50,000 clones, around 83% of them present only once. Sequencing used peripheral blood, obtained before any cancer treatment. These receptors were taken from a female donor of 60 years or more with stage II squamous cell lung carcinoma.

The chain recombines TRBV5-3 with TRBJ2-4, with D possibly TRBD1 on 6 matching bases. TRBV5-3 is sorted into the ORF group, with uncertain function. The CDR3 consists of 15 residues. V was trimmed by 4 bases and J by 1 base, leaving 12 bases between them. CDR3 protein: CARSLDRSAKNIQYF. In nucleotides, the CDR3 is TGTGCCAGAAGCCTAGACAGGTCGGCCAAAAACATTCAGTACTTC.

The CDR3: CASSQDGGRVLAPEQFF. The CDR3, as DNA: TGCGCCAGCAGCCAAGATGGTGGACGTGTTCTAGCGCCTGAGCAGTTCTTC. The rearrangement links TRBV4-3 to TRBJ2-1; D may be TRBD2 (6 bases). Germline-derived CDR1 and CDR2 are LGHNA and YSLEER. The V end was cut by 0 bases, the J end by 9 bases, with 21 bases between. CDR3 length: 17 amino acids.

The rearrangement links TRBV5-4 to TRBJ1-2; D uncertain. V was clipped by 0 bases and J by 2 bases, with 8 bases between them. Germline values: CDR1 SGHNT, CDR2 YYREEE (reference sequence). CDR3 length equals 14 residues. In nucleotides, the CDR3 is TGTGCCAGCAGCTTGGGAGGGCTAAACTATGGCTACACCTTC. Translation: CASSLGGLNYGYTF.

In its sample, this clone was seen many times. V gene TRBV2 combines with J gene TRBJ2-5, with D perhaps matching TRBD2 (6 bases). V dropped 3 bases and J dropped 5 bases, with 10 bases sitting between them. This CDR3 is 13 amino acids long. Per germline, CDR1 SNHLY and CDR2 FYNNEI. CDR3: CASSEEAGETQYF. CDR3 nucleotides: TGTGCCAGCAGTGAGGAAGCGGGCGAGACCCAGTACTTC.

This chain links TRBV5-1 with TRBJ2-6; D unresolved. The CDR3 sequence is 15 residues long. Germline V CDR1 and CDR2: SGHRS, YFSETQ. Between the trimmed V and J ends, which lost 3 bases and 4 bases, there was a span of 11 bases. The CDR3 spells CASSSSASGANVLTF. DNA for the CDR3: TGCGCCAGCAGCTCTTCCGCCTCGGGGGCCAACGTCCTGACTTTC.

This sequence joins TRBV7-9 and TRBJ2-5, with TRBD2 matching over 9 bases. Germline loops: CDR1 SEHNR, CDR2 FQNEAQ (reference sequence). Trimming took 1 base from V and 6 from J; bases not matched to a gene: 6. There are 15 residues in the CDR3. CDR3 loop: CASSLGSGGLQTQYF. Written as DNA, the CDR3 is TGTGCCAGCAGCTTAGGAAGCGGGGGGCTTCAGACCCAGTACTTC.

This sequence joins TRBV5-4 and TRBJ1-1, with D perhaps TRBD1 (5 bases). The CDR3 extends over 15 amino acids. The V and J ends lost 0 bases and 1 base respectively, with 10 bases between them. The germline gives CDR1 SGHNT, CDR2 YYREEE (reference sequence). The CDR3, as DNA: TGTGCCAGCAGCTTGGATGCAGGGTCGAACACTGAAGCTTTCTTT. Encoded protein: CASSLDAGSNTEAFF.

The chain employs TRBV30 and TRBJ2-3; D call uncertain. V was cut by 4 bases and J by 1 base, with 9 bases left in between. Per germline, CDR1 GTSNPN and CDR2 SVGIG (reference sequence). The CDR3 loop spans 13 amino acids. The chain's CDR3 is CAWTGKGTDTQYF. As DNA, the CDR3 is TGTGCCTGGACCGGTAAGGGCACAGATACGCAGTATTTT.

The J gene is TRBJ2-5, the V gene TRBV6-5; D ambiguous. V was clipped by 2 bases and J by 4 bases, with 8 bases between them. Per the germline V gene, CDR1 is MNHEY and CDR2 is SVGAGI. The CDR3 totals 13 residues. The CDR3 bases are TGTGCCAGCAGTTACAGGGATCGAGAGACCCAGTACTTC. Amino acids: CASSYRDRETQYF.

The rearrangement uses TRBV27 and TRBJ1-1; 9 nucleotides line up with TRBD1. V trimming: 6 bases; J trimming: 1 base; junction bases outside the gene matches: 9. The CDR3 runs 16 residues. The germline V gene encodes CDR1 MNHEY and CDR2 SMNVEV (reference sequence). The CDR3 sequence: CASRSLQGARNTEAFF. For the CDR3, the DNA is TGTGCCAGCAGGTCACTACAGGGGGCGCGGAACACTGAAGCTTTCTTT.

This chain joins TRBV19 and TRBJ1-3; 9 bases map to TRBD1. The CDR3 totals 15 residues. V lost 6 bases, J lost 1 base, and 4 bases stayed unmatched. Germline CDR1 reads LNHDA; CDR2 reads SQIVND (reference sequence). CDR3 sequence reads: CASRTDRGSGNTIYF. The DNA of the CDR3 is TGTGCCAGTAGAACCGACAGGGGGTCTGGAAACACCATATATTTT.

The V call is TRBV19, the J call TRBJ1-5, with no clear D. Germline CDR1 reads LNHDA; CDR2 reads SQIVND (reference sequence). Trimming took 7 bases from V and 5 from J, leaving 12 bases between them. This CDR3 comprises 13 residues. CDR3 bases: TGTGCCAGTACGTCCCGACCCGATCAGCCCCAGCATTTT. This encodes CASTSRPDQPQHF.

By share, this clone counts as medium-sized (0.01 to 0.1%). The V and J genes are TRBV5-4 and TRBJ2-7; no reliable D call. Deletions cut 0 bases from V and 1 base from J, with 17 bases between. The CDR3 consists of 17 residues. The germline gives CDR1 SGHNT, CDR2 YYREEE (reference sequence). CDR3 coding DNA: TGTGCCAGCAGCTTGGGTGCCCCTGAAGACGGTTCCTACGAGCAGTACTTC. The encoded protein is CASSLGAPEDGSYEQYF.

V usage is TRBV5-8 and J usage is TRBJ2-1; 8 bases line up with TRBD1. With V trimmed by 4 bases and J by 0 bases, 9 bases remained unmatched. Germline loops: CDR1 SGHTS, CDR2 YDEGEE. This CDR3 spans 17 amino acids. This CDR3 reads CASSVQGGRSSYNEQFF. CDR3 DNA sequence: TGTGCCAGCAGCGTACAGGGGGGCCGTAGCTCCTACAATGAGCAGTTCTTC.

This chain uses TRBV28 with TRBJ1-3; unclear D gene. Germline lookup yields CDR1 MDHEN and CDR2 SYDVKM. V was cut by 0 bases and J by 8 bases, with 2 bases left in between. This CDR3 contains 11 residues. CDR3 sequence reads: CASSLWDTIYF. CDR3 coding DNA: TGTGCCAGCAGTTTATGGGACACCATATATTTT.

This clone was picked up a small number of times. This sequence joins TRBV7-6 and TRBJ2-7, with 8 bases identical to TRBD2. Germline V gives CDR1 SGHVS, CDR2 FNYEAQ. The CDR3 length is 16 residues. J lost 3 bases, V lost 1 base, and 8 bases had no gene match. CDR3 in DNA: TGTGCCAGCAGCTTAGGGCCTGAGGCGGGAGGCTACGAGCAGTACTTC. Residues: CASSLGPEAGGYEQYF.

The V and J genes are TRBV7-3 and TRBJ1-1, with D perhaps TRBD1 (6 bases). CDR3 size: 14 residues. CDR1 is SGHTA, CDR2 FQGTGA, per germline. Trimming took 4 bases from V and 2 from J, leaving 11 bases between them. The chain's CDR3 is CASSSGGGNTEAFF. In nucleotides, the CDR3 is TGTGCCAGCAGCTCTGGGGGCGGAAACACTGAAGCTTTCTTT.

The V call is TRBV2, the J call TRBJ1-1; 8 bases line up with TRBD1. The CDR3 has 14 residues. V shed 4 bases and J 4 bases; nucleotides not matched to a gene: 5. Germline CDR1 is SNHLY and CDR2 is FYNNEI. CDR3 DNA: TGTGCCAGCAGTGTTACAGGGGGTTTCACTGAAGCTTTCTTT. Translating gives CASSVTGGFTEAFF.

The genes are TRBV19 and TRBJ1-4; no firm D call. Germline assignment: CDR1 LNHDA and CDR2 SQIVND (reference sequence). This CDR3 contains 16 residues. V dropped 3 bases and J dropped 6 bases, with 17 bases sitting between them. The CDR3 sequence: CASSIGVSIGDEKLFF. CDR3 DNA: TGTGCCAGTAGTATCGGGGTCTCAATTGGGGATGAAAAACTGTTTTTT.

This rearrangement joins TRBV7-2 to TRBJ1-2, with D uncertain. V was cut by 5 bases and J by 2 bases, with 9 bases left in between. Germline V gene sequence: CDR1 SGHTA, CDR2 FQGNSA. This CDR3 has 13 amino acids. In nucleotides, the CDR3 is TGTGCCAGCAGCCAAAATATAAACTATGGCTACACCTTC. This sequence encodes CASSQNINYGYTF.

The CDR3: CASRVRDNNSPLHF. DNA for the CDR3: TGTGCCAGCAGGGTGAGGGACAATAATTCACCCCTCCACTTT. This chain joins TRBV6-5 and TRBJ1-6; D possibly corresponds to TRBD1 (6 bases). Germline-derived CDR1 and CDR2 are MNHEY and SVGAGI. V was shortened by 6 bases and J by 5 bases, with 11 bases between the two germline ends. The CDR3 is 14 residues long.